The 6 T cell receptor beta chains below were found in one sample sequenced in a study of CD8 T cells in ankylosing spondylitis. General study points: The study identified a TCR beta motif of under ten highly homologous variants that appeared characteristic of ankylosing spondylitis blood.

TCRdb passed the 5' RACE reads through MiXCR, listing each CDR3 protein once. This sample has 450,000 to 550,000 distinct CDR3 sequences, with approximately 5.3% found just once. These receptors have no known antigen. Sequenced material: blood, either unsorted or a sorted T cell fraction (not recorded which). All receptors derive from a male donor with ankylosing spondylitis.

This clonotype occurred many times. The chain uses TRBV6-5 and TRBJ1-3, with a possible D match to TRBD1 (6 bases). Germline V lookup: CDR1 MNHEY, CDR2 SVGAGI. Between the trimmed V and J ends, which lost 2 bases and 4 bases, there was a span of 12 bases. The CDR3 spans 15 residues. Here the CDR3 reads CASSYAGAPGNTIYF. The CDR3 nucleotides are TGTGCCAGCAGTTACGCGGGGGCGCCCGGAAACACCATATATTTT.

In this sample, this clonotype turned up many times. The chain links TRBV6-4 to TRBJ2-1; D perhaps matches TRBD1 (5 bases). V lost 5 bases, J lost 6 bases, and 14 bases lay in between. This CDR3 region has 14 residues. Germline values: CDR1 MRHNA, CDR2 SNTAGT. The CDR3 DNA follows: TGTGCCAGCAGTATTTTTAGGGGCAGCAATGAGCAGTTCTTC. Translation gives CASSIFRGSNEQFF.

This rearrangement joins TRBV7-2 to TRBJ2-3; D call uncertain. The CDR3 runs 15 residues. Germline CDR1 reads SGHTA; CDR2 reads FQGNSA. Trimming removed 2 bases at V and 0 bases at J, with 9 bases between. DNA for the CDR3: TGTGCCAGCAGCTTATGGCTAACAAGCACAGATACGCAGTATTTT. It specifies CASSLWLTSTDTQYF.

This clonotype was counted at least ten times. The chain has TRBV7-9 and TRBJ2-7, with D perhaps TRBD2 (5 bases). The CDR3 is made up of 13 amino acids. The germline V gene encodes CDR1 SEHNR and CDR2 FQNEAQ (reference sequence). V lost 5 bases and J lost 6, with 14 bases in between. Here the CDR3 reads CASSVTYRGEQYF. CDR3 DNA: TGTGCCAGCAGCGTTACCTACCGGGGCGAGCAGTACTTC. The full variable domain, with the rest looked up from reference TRBV7-9 and TRBJ2-7, is DTGVSQNPRHKITKRGQNVTFRCDPISEHNRLYWYRQTLGQGPEFLTYFQNEAQLEKSRLLSDRFSAERPKGSFSTLEIQRTEQGDSAMYLCASSVTYRGEQYFGPGTRLTVT.

This clonotype was recorded many times. The chain carries TRBV7-6 and TRBJ1-2; D gene ambiguous. From germline, CDR1 is SGHVS and CDR2 FNYEAQ. This CDR3 is 14 amino acids long. V was trimmed by 0 bases and J by 7 bases, leaving 12 bases between them. CDR3 residues: CASSLAVSGSGYTF. CDR3 nucleotide sequence: TGTGCCAGCAGCTTAGCGGTGTCCGGTAGTGGCTACACCTTC.

This clonotype was observed at least ten times. This chain connects TRBV18 to TRBJ2-2; D perhaps matches TRBD1 (5 bases). The V end lost 4 bases, the J end lost 6 bases, and 9 bases lay between the germline ends. The CDR3 covers 13 residues. Germline CDR1 KGHSH, CDR2 LQKENI. CDR3 sequence (DNA): TGTGCCAGCTCACGACAGAGGCCCGGGGAGCTGTTTTTT. This translates into CASSRQRPGELFF.